This TCR beta chain was captured by sequencing in a study of blood T cell repertoires in COVID-19. Study as a whole: Specimens from acute and convalescent COVID-19 originated in the United States, Italy and Spain. From T cells, B-cell-depleted T cells, or PBMCs came the material, which was cDNA or gDNA.

Germline CDR1 reads MDHEN; CDR2 reads SYDVKM. The CDR3 has 14 amino acids. The ends were cut back, 4 bases at V and 7 bases at J, with 16 bases in the middle. Per the authors' pipeline: How many nucleated cells were present was estimated from reference gene primer amplification. This table comes from immunoSEQ multiplex PCR, and its TCRdb copy is limited to in-frame clones, with some not included. The D gene and trimming were derived from the DNA, and the V and J assignments and clone size from that table. The sample shows about 80,000 clones, roughly 84% of them seen only once. This clonotype was obtained from a man in his fifties or sixties with acute or convalescent COVID-19. This chain connects TRBV28 to TRBJ1-2, with D tentatively TRBD1 (6 bases). Source material: peripheral blood. The CDR3 sequence: CASSSYRASGGYTF. Here the CDR3 DNA reads TGTGCCAGCAGTTCCTACAGGGCTTCGGGTGGCTACACCTTC.